This T cell receptor (beta chain) was recorded in a study of T cell repertoires in cytomegalovirus infection. Study-level points and caveats: Ex vivo responses were dominated by HLA-C-restricted CMV-specific TCR beta clonotypes. Frequencies of public TCR beta families were cumulated, and this identified carriers of CMV plus the relevant HLA.

TCRdb called the reads again in MiXCR, with one record for every CDR3 protein. This table has about 230,000 distinct CDR3 sequences, under 8.5% appearing once. Between the trimmed V and J ends, which lost 7 bases and 10 bases, there was a span of 21 bases. Germline CDR1 is SGHTA and CDR2 is FQGNSA. The length of the CDR3 is 14 residues. This clonotype appeared many times. What it binds is not known. The sequencing sample was made of PBMCs. This TCR came from a human donor in good health (CMV status not recorded). Some clones in this sample may be carry-over from other donors' samples. J is TRBJ2-3 and V is TRBV7-2, with D perhaps matching TRBD1 (6 bases). The CDR3 region has the DNA TGTGCCAGCACCTCTGGGGGCAGTTCGTGGGCGCAGTATTTT. It specifies CASTSGGSSWAQYF.